This T cell receptor (beta chain) originates from a study of T cells after yellow fever vaccination. This clonotype was observed a few times. Its antigen remains unidentified. CDR1 and CDR2 from the germline V gene are MNHEY and SMNVEV (reference sequence). This CDR3 is built from 15 residues. J lost 4 bases, V lost 4 bases, and 9 bases had no gene match. A universal primer site and UMIs were added as TCR cDNA was made by 5'RACE template switching. TCRdb ran MiXCR on the 5' RACE reads and lists one entry per CDR3 protein. The sample records a few hundred thousand distinct CDR3 sequences, about a sixth being singletons. Findings of the study overall: Boosting was followed by the reappearance of most primary-vaccination clones (just under 98% CD4, about 89% CD8). Some clonotypes were seen in both the CD4 and the CD8 compartments. These made up a small share and likely arose from convergent recombination.

This TCR was recovered from a man aged 18 to 29 who received the YFV17D yellow fever vaccine. This chain links TRBV27 with TRBJ1-2, with 7 bases identical to TRBD1. The sequencing here drew on PBMCs, taken about 5 days after the first yellow fever vaccination. The chain's CDR3 is CASSSGQAYSYGYTF. CDR3 DNA sequence: TGTGCCAGCAGTTCTGGACAGGCTTACTCCTATGGCTACACCTTC.